The source of this T cell receptor (beta chain) is a study of T cells in Graves' hyperthyroidism and ophthalmopathy. The CDR3 consists of 16 residues. Trimming pared 6 bases from V and 6 bases from J, leaving 18 bases between. Germline CDR1 SNHLY, CDR2 FYNNEI. Using RNA transcripts as the source, TCR beta CDR3 regions were amplified. Researchers ran a first-round RT-PCR on the TCR CDR3 using the HTBI primer set. TCRdb recomputed calls from the multiplex PCR reads with MiXCR, one row per CDR3 protein. This table holds 300,000 to 450,000 distinct CDR3 sequences, around 13% found once. This clonotype came up many times.

The receptor's source is a woman between 55 and 75 years old with Graves' hyperthyroidism. Sequencing input: blood. The chain carries TRBV2 and TRBJ1-6; TRBD1 is a possible D gene (6 bases). The CDR3 DNA sequence: TGTGCCAGCAGCCCGGACAGCCGGCGGATTAATTCACCCCTCCACTTT. Translating it yields CASSPDSRRINSPLHF. Variable domain in full (rest from reference TRBV2 and TRBJ1-6): EPEVTQTPSHQVTQMGQEVILRCVPISNHLYFYWYRQILGQKVEFLVSFYNNEISEKSEIFDDQFSVERPDGSNFTLKIRSTKLEDSAMYFCASSPDSRRINSPLHFGNGTRLTVT.